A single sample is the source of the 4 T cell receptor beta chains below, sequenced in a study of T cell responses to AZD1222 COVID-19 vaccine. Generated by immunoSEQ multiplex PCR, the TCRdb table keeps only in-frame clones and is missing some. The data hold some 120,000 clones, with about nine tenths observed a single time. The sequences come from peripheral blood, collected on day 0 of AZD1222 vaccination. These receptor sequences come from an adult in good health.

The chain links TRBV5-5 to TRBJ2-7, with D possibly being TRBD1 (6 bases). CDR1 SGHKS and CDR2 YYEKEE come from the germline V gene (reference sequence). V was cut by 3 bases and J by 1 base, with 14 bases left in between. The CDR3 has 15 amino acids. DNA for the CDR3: TGTGCCAGCAGCTGGGGACACCTTCCTTCCTACGAGCAGTACTTC. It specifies CASSWGHLPSYEQYF.

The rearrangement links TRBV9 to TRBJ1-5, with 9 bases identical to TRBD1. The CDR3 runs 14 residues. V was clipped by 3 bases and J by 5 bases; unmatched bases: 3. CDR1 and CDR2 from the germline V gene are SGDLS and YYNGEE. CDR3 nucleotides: TGTGCCAGCAGCGACACAGGGGGCTATCAGCCCCAGCATTTT. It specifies CASSDTGGYQPQHF.

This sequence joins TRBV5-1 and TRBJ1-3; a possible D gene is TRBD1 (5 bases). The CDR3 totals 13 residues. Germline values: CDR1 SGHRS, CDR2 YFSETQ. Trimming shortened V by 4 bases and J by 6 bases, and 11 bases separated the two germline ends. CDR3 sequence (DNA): TGCGCCAGCAGCCCAGGGTCAAAAAACACCATATATTTT. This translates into CASSPGSKNTIYF.

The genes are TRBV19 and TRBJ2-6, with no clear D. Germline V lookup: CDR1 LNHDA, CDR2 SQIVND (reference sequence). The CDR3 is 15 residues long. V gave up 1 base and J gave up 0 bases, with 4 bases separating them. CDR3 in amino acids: CASSIASSGANVLTF. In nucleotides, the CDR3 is TGTGCCAGTAGTATAGCAAGCTCTGGGGCCAACGTCCTGACTTTC.